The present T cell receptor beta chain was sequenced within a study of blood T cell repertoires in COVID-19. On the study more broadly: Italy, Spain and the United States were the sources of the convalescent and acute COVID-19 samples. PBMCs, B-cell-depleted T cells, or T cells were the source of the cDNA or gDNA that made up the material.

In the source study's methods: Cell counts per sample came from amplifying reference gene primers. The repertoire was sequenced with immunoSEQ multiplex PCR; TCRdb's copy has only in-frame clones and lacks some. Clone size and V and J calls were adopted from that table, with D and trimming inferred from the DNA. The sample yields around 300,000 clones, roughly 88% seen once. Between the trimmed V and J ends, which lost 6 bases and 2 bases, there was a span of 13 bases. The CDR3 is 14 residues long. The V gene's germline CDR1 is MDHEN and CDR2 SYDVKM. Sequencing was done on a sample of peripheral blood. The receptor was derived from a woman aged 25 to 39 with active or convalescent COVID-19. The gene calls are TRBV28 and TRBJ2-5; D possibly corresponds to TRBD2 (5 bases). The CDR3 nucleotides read TGTGCCAGCAGATTGCCGGGAATTCAAGAGACCCAGTACTTC. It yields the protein CASRLPGIQETQYF.